Presented here are 26 T cell receptor beta chains from one specimen sequenced in a study of blood T cell repertoires in COVID-19. Clones were sequenced by immunoSEQ multiplex PCR, and TCRdb holds only the in-frame ones, with some missing. The sample contains 150,000 to 200,000 clones, around 90% of which appear only once. Sequencing was carried out using PBMCs or T cells enriched from blood (not recorded which). The receptors shown here come from a young woman who had recovered from COVID-19.

CDR3 protein: CASSLSFRDTQYF. The CDR3 coding sequence is TGTGCCAGCAGCCTTTCATTCAGGGATACGCAGTATTTT. The chain joins TRBV11-2 to TRBJ2-3; D not resolved. Trimming took 5 bases from V and 6 from J, leaving 12 bases between them. The V gene's germline CDR1 is SGHAT and CDR2 FQNNGV. This CDR3 region has 13 residues.

This clone was observed once. The CDR3 DNA reads TGTGCCAGCAGCTTTGAGAGGGCATACGAGCAGTACTTC. Amino acids: CASSFERAYEQYF. V is TRBV5-6 and J is TRBJ2-7; D is possibly TRBD2 (5 bases). CDR1 and CDR2 from the germline V gene are SGHDT and YYEEEE. Trimming left V 2 bases short and J 4 bases short, with 10 bases between. The CDR3 spans 13 residues. Using reference TRBV5-6 and TRBJ2-7 for the parts outside the CDR3, the full variable domain is DAGVTQSPTHLIKTRGQQVTLRCSPKSGHDTVSWYQQALGQGPQFIFQYYEEEERQRGNFPDRFSGHQFPNYSSELNVNALLLGDSALYLCASSFERAYEQYFGPGTRLTVT.

The chain joins TRBV9 to TRBJ2-1; TRBD2 matches at 13 bases. The CDR3 extends over 17 amino acids. V trimming: 0 bases; J trimming: 9 bases; junction bases outside the gene matches: 9. Germline CDR1 is SGDLS and CDR2 is YYNGEE. CDR3 loop: CASSVGLLAGGPSEQFF. DNA of the CDR3: TGTGCCAGCAGCGTAGGATTACTAGCGGGGGGGCCTAGTGAGCAGTTCTTC.

Worth noting for this clone: Within the sample, other DNA sequences also encode this same CDR3. This sequence joins TRBV20-1 and TRBJ2-7, with D possibly TRBD1 on 5 matching bases. Trimming pared 6 bases from V and 2 bases from J, leaving 8 bases between. CDR3 size: 11 residues. From germline, CDR1 is DFQATT and CDR2 SNEGSKA (reference sequence). CDR3 bases: TGCAGTGCCGCGGACACCTACGAGCAGTACTTC. Its protein product is CSAADTYEQYF.

The V and J genes are TRBV7-9 and TRBJ1-1; TRBD1 matches at 9 bases. CDR3 length: 16 amino acids. With 2 bases clipped from V and 4 bases from J, the junction kept 8 bases outside the gene matches. Germline CDR1 SEHNR, CDR2 FQNEAQ (reference sequence). CDR3 sequence (DNA): TGTGCCAGCAGCTTACGCAGCCCGGACAGGGGCACTGAAGCTTTCTTT. Amino acid sequence: CASSLRSPDRGTEAFF. Combining the CDR3 with reference TRBV7-9 and TRBJ1-1 gives the whole variable domain DTGVSQNPRHKITKRGQNVTFRCDPISEHNRLYWYRQTLGQGPEFLTYFQNEAQLEKSRLLSDRFSAERPKGSFSTLEIQRTEQGDSAMYLCASSLRSPDRGTEAFFGQGTRLTVV.

The chain carries TRBV7-8 and TRBJ1-2, with 11 bases matching TRBD1. Germline CDR1 is SGHVS and CDR2 is FQNEAQ. The CDR3 sequence is 16 residues long. V shed 7 bases, J shed 7 bases, and the junction held 14 bases outside the gene matches. CDR3 loop: CASIQGPRTGGGGYTF. CDR3 nucleotide sequence: TGTGCCAGCATCCAAGGCCCTCGGACAGGGGGCGGTGGCTACACCTTC.

As DNA, the CDR3 is TGTGCCAGCAGCCCCCAGGGGGATGGCTACACCTTC. This sequence encodes CASSPQGDGYTF. The chain couples TRBV7-9 to TRBJ1-2; 7 bases match TRBD1. Germline assignment: CDR1 SEHNR and CDR2 FQNEAQ (reference sequence). There are 12 residues in the CDR3. Unmatched junction bases numbered 3, after V lost 5 bases and J lost 6 bases.

V is TRBV27 and J is TRBJ2-2, with TRBD2 identical over 8 bases. V lost 4 bases and J lost 7; bases outside the gene matches: 8. The CDR3 runs to 15 residues. The V gene's germline CDR1 is MNHEY and CDR2 SMNVEV (reference sequence). CDR3: CASSSPGAGDGELFF. For the CDR3, the DNA is TGTGCCAGCAGTTCCCCGGGAGCGGGGGACGGGGAGCTGTTTTTT.

The chain recombines TRBV7-2 with TRBJ2-2, with 13 bases lining up with TRBD2. V lost 5 bases and J lost 0; bases outside the gene matches: 6. Germline assignment: CDR1 SGHTA and CDR2 FQGNSA. There are 18 residues in the CDR3. The CDR3 bases are TGTGCCAGCAGCCTTCGGACTAGCGGGGGCCCGAACACCGGGGAGCTGTTTTTT. Translating it yields CASSLRTSGGPNTGELFF.

The CDR3 here is CASSRTGGDYGYTF. The DNA for the CDR3 is TGTGCCAGCAGCCGGACAGGGGGGGACTATGGCTACACCTTC. The chain employs TRBV7-9 and TRBJ1-2, with 10 bases matching TRBD1. Germline-derived CDR1 and CDR2 are SEHNR and FQNEAQ (reference sequence). V was clipped by 5 bases and J by 3 bases; unmatched bases: 3. CDR3 length: 14 amino acids.

The chain uses TRBV3-1 (or the pseudogene TRBV3-2) and TRBJ2-1; D is perhaps TRBD2 (7 bases). The CDR3 consists of 15 residues. Per the germline V gene, CDR1 is LGHDT and CDR2 is YNNKEL (reference sequence). Trimming removed 6 bases at V and 4 bases at J, with 16 bases between. The CDR3 DNA is TGTGCCAGCAGGGGGTCGCGGGGGCTATACAATGAGCAGTTCTTC. It is translated as CASRGSRGLYNEQFF.

V usage is TRBV19 and J usage is TRBJ2-1, with a tentative D call TRBD2 (7 bases). This CDR3 contains 15 residues. Germline values: CDR1 LNHDA, CDR2 SQIVND (reference sequence). V lost 1 base, J lost 8 bases, and 15 bases lay in between. The CDR3 DNA sequence: TGTGCCAGTAGTATAGGCGGGCGGGGGCAGGATGAGCAGTTCTTC. This gives the protein CASSIGGRGQDEQFF.

The V call is TRBV7-3, the J call TRBJ1-5; tentatively, D is TRBD1 (5 bases). Germline V gene lookup returns CDR1 SGHTA and CDR2 FQGTGA. Trimming shortened V by 3 bases and J by 7 bases, and 22 bases separated the two germline ends. The length of the CDR3 is 17 residues. The CDR3 here is CASSFVGARVERQPQHF. DNA for the CDR3: TGTGCCAGCAGCTTCGTTGGGGCCAGGGTTGAAAGACAGCCCCAGCATTTT.

This sequence joins TRBV6-5 and TRBJ1-2; 12 bases are shared with TRBD1. The CDR3 extends over 15 amino acids. Germline V gene lookup returns CDR1 MNHEY and CDR2 SVGAGI. The trim removed 6 bases at V and 8 bases at J, leaving 10 bases unmatched. The CDR3 sequence: CASRAPGQGAMGYTF. DNA of the CDR3: TGTGCCAGCAGGGCCCCGGGACAGGGGGCGATGGGCTACACCTTC.

The gene calls are TRBV19 and TRBJ2-7, with D unclear. The V end lost 9 bases, the J end lost 4 bases, and 4 bases lay between the germline ends. The CDR3 runs to 9 residues. Germline CDR1 and CDR2: LNHDA and SQIVND (reference sequence). CDR3 nucleotide sequence: TGTGCCAGAACATACGAGCAGTACTTC. Translating it yields CARTYEQYF.

In its sample, this clone was seen a few times. V usage is TRBV9 and J usage is TRBJ2-1, with 8 bases lining up with TRBD1. V was clipped by 3 bases and J by 6 bases; unmatched bases: 8. The germline CDR1 and CDR2 sequences are SGDLS and YYNGEE. The CDR3 is 15 amino acids. CDR3 sequence reads: CASSAEGQGGNEQFF. CDR3 DNA: TGTGCCAGCAGCGCCGAAGGACAGGGTGGCAATGAGCAGTTCTTC.

The rearrangement joins TRBV13 to TRBJ2-1; 7 positions agree with TRBD1. The CDR3 contains 16 residues. Trimming removed 5 bases from V and 8 bases from J; junction bases left unmatched: 15. The germline V gene has CDR1 PRHDT and CDR2 FYEKMQ (reference sequence). The CDR3 region is CASSTTYEGAGYEQFF. CDR3 in DNA: TGTGCCAGCAGCACTACTTACGAGGGGGCGGGCTATGAGCAGTTCTTC.

The chain has TRBV10-3 and TRBJ1-2; D possibly corresponds to TRBD1 (6 bases). CDR1 and CDR2 from the germline V gene are ENHRY and SYGVKD. The CDR3 is 14 residues long. Trimming removed 10 bases from V and 3 bases from J, with 18 bases in between. The CDR3 protein is CATGAGARDYGYTF. In DNA form, the CDR3 reads TGTGCCACCGGAGCGGGGGCGCGGGACTATGGCTACACCTTC.

This clone was counted a single time. V usage is TRBV9 and J usage is TRBJ1-5; D is undetermined. CDR1 SGDLS and CDR2 YYNGEE come from the germline V gene. CDR3 size: 14 residues. The V gene lost 0 bases and the J gene lost 4 bases, with 8 bases spanning the gap. The CDR3 coding sequence is TGTGCCAGCAGCGTAGGTGCAGAAAATCAGCCCCAGCATTTT. This translates into CASSVGAENQPQHF. Filled out from reference TRBV9 and TRBJ1-5, the complete variable domain reads DSGVTQTPKHLITATGQRVTLRCSPRSGDLSVYWYQQSLDQGLQFLIQYYNGEERAKGNILERFSAQQFPDLHSELNLSSLELGDSALYFCASSVGAENQPQHFGDGTRLSIL.

V and J are TRBV2 and TRBJ2-5, with 9 bases lining up with TRBD2. The CDR3 totals 17 residues. The germline gives CDR1 SNHLY, CDR2 FYNNEI. Losses at the gene ends were 8 bases for V and 2 bases for J; bases not matched to a gene: 15. CDR3 DNA: TGTGCCAGCTTGTCGGGCGGGGGGGGTTTGATGCAAGAGACCCAGTACTTC. As protein: CASLSGGGGLMQETQYF. The full variable domain, rest sourced from reference TRBV2 and TRBJ2-5, is EPEVTQTPSHQVTQMGQEVILRCVPISNHLYFYWYRQILGQKVEFLVSFYNNEISEKSEIFDDQFSVERPDGSNFTLKIRSTKLEDSAMYFCASLSGGGGLMQETQYFGPGTRLLVL.

V gene TRBV5-1 combines with J gene TRBJ1-2; 8 nucleotides line up with TRBD1. V gave up 4 bases and J gave up 6 bases; unmatched junction bases: 8. Looked up from germline, CDR1 is SGHRS and CDR2 is YFSETQ. This CDR3 has 14 residues. For the CDR3, the DNA is TGCGCCAGCAGCCCCGGACAGGGAAGGGATGGCTACACCTTC. It is translated as CASSPGQGRDGYTF.

This chain uses TRBV11-3 with TRBJ2-3, with 9 positions matching TRBD1. Germline V CDR1 and CDR2: SGHNT, YENEEA. The CDR3 is 16 amino acids. After removal of 8 bases from V and 6 bases from J, the junction contained 15 bases not matched to a gene. The CDR3, as DNA: TGTGCCAGCCAAAGGCGGACAGGGGCGTCGCGGGATACGCAGTATTTT. It translates to CASQRRTGASRDTQYF.

The chain couples TRBV7-9 to TRBJ2-4; 7 bases align to TRBD2. Germline loops: CDR1 SEHNR, CDR2 FQNEAQ (reference sequence). V shed 1 base and J 1 base; nucleotides not matched to a gene: 4. The length of the CDR3 is 16 residues. The CDR3 DNA is TGTGCCAGCAGCTTAGGGGAGGGTACGGCCAAAAACATTCAGTACTTC. Protein product: CASSLGEGTAKNIQYF.

The V gene is TRBV11-1, the J gene TRBJ2-7, with 9 positions matching TRBD2. CDR1 SGHAT and CDR2 FQDESV come from the germline V gene (reference sequence). The ends lost 5 bases at V and 6 bases at J; junction bases unmatched: 5. CDR3 length equals 13 residues. The CDR3 sequence: CASSRTSALEQYF. The CDR3 DNA follows: TGTGCCAGCAGCAGGACTAGCGCCCTCGAGCAGTACTTC.

In its sample, this clone was seen once. J is TRBJ1-1 and V is TRBV7-9; 7 bases align to TRBD1. The germline gives CDR1 SEHNR, CDR2 FQNEAQ (reference sequence). CDR3 length: 11 residues. The junction had 4 bases not matched to a gene; V was cut back by 4 bases and J by 11 bases. CDR3 residues: CASSSTGEAFF. The CDR3 DNA follows: TGTGCCAGCAGCTCTACAGGGGAGGCTTTCTTT.

The V call is TRBV7-9, the J call TRBJ1-6; tentatively, D is TRBD1 (5 bases). V lost 1 base and J lost 6, with 10 bases in between. The CDR3 sequence is 15 residues long. Germline V lookup: CDR1 SEHNR, CDR2 FQNEAQ (reference sequence). The CDR3 is CASSLDRRGNSPLHF. CDR3 in DNA: TGTGCCAGCAGCTTAGATCGTAGGGGTAATTCACCCCTCCACTTT. Looking up the rest from reference TRBV7-9 and TRBJ1-6 gives the full variable domain: DTGVSQNPRHKITKRGQNVTFRCDPISEHNRLYWYRQTLGQGPEFLTYFQNEAQLEKSRLLSDRFSAERPKGSFSTLEIQRTEQGDSAMYLCASSLDRRGNSPLHFGNGTRLTVT.